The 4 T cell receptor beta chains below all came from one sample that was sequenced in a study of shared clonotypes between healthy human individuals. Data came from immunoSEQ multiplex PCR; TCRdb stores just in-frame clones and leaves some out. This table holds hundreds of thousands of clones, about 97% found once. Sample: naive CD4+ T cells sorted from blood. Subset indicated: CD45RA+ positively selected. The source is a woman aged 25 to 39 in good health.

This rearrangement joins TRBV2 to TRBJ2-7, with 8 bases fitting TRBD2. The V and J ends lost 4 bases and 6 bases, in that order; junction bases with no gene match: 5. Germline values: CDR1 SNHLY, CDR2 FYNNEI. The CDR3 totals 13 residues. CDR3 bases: TGTGCCAGCAGTGTAGGGACTAGAGCCGAGCAGTACTTC. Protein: CASSVGTRAEQYF.

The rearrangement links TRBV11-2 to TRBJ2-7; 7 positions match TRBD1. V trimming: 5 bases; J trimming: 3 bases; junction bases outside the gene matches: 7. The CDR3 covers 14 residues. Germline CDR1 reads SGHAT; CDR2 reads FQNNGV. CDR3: CASSGGQFSYEQYF. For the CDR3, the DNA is TGTGCCAGCAGCGGGGGACAGTTTAGCTACGAGCAGTACTTC.

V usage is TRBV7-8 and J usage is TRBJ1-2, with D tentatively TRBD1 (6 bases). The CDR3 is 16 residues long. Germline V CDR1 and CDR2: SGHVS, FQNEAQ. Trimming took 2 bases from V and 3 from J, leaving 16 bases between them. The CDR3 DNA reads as TGTGCCAGCAGCTTACTTGGGGGGCTTCCATACTATGGCTACACCTTC. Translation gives CASSLLGGLPYYGYTF.

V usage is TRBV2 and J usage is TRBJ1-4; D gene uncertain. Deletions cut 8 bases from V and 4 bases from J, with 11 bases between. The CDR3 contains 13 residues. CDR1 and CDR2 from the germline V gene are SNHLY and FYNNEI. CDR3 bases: TGTGCCAGCCTAGTACAGCTTAATGAAAAACTGTTTTTT. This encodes CASLVQLNEKLFF.